The 10 T cell receptor beta chains given below trace back to one sample, sequenced in a study of blood T cells in healthy people across ages. PCR was performed a second time for roughly 7 to 12 cycles using a sample-barcoded 5' primer and a J-beta primer mix. Each CDR3 protein gets one entry after TCRdb re-called the 5' RACE reads with MiXCR. The table has some 1.6 million distinct CDR3 sequences, about 31% seen once. Sequenced input: blood. All receptors come from a young woman in good health.

The gene calls are TRBV3-1 and TRBJ2-3, with D unclear. Trimming removed 0 bases at V and 0 bases at J, with 13 bases between. CDR3 size: 17 residues. Per germline, CDR1 LGHDT and CDR2 YNNKEL (reference sequence). This CDR3 is CASSQDWAPRSTDTQYF. The CDR3 DNA reads as TGTGCCAGCAGCCAAGATTGGGCCCCGAGGAGCACAGATACGCAGTATTTT.

Details on this clonotype: Since no conserved phenylalanine or tryptophan closes the CDR3, a read error is the likely cause. The chain uses TRBV7-2 and TRBJ2-7, with 11 nucleotides matching TRBD1. The assigned J gene may be wrong: the sequence end matches TRBJ2-5 better. The CDR3 extends over 17 amino acids. The V gene's germline CDR1 is SGHTA and CDR2 FQGNSA. The CDR3, as DNA: TGTGCCAGCAGCTTGGGTTTAGGACAGGGGGCCGGAGAGACCCAGTACTGC. The encoded protein is CASSLGLGQGAGETQYC.

This clonotype occurred a few times. The chain uses TRBV5-5 and TRBJ2-7; D unclear. Germline V gene lookup returns CDR1 SGHKS and CDR2 YYEKEE (reference sequence). The CDR3 totals 13 residues. V was clipped by 4 bases and J by 2 bases, with 10 bases between them. The CDR3 here is CASSVLVAYEQYF. DNA of the CDR3: TGTGCCAGCAGCGTTCTCGTGGCCTACGAGCAGTACTTC.

The rearrangement uses TRBV20-1 and TRBJ2-1; the match to TRBD2 covers 7 bases. Per the germline V gene, CDR1 is DFQATT and CDR2 is SNEGSKA (reference sequence). This CDR3 region has 16 residues. V gave up 3 bases and J gave up 0 bases; unmatched junction bases: 8. DNA for the CDR3: TGCAGTGCTAGGGGATCTAGCGGAAGCTCCTACAATGAGCAGTTCTTC. It codes for CSARGSSGSSYNEQFF.

The table lists this clonotype with a few counts. The chain couples TRBV3-1 to TRBJ2-5, with TRBD2 matching 7 bases. Germline CDR1 and CDR2: LGHDT and YNNKEL (reference sequence). Losses at the gene ends were 0 bases for V and 4 bases for J; bases not matched to a gene: 8. This CDR3 is 16 amino acids long. The CDR3, as DNA: TGTGCCAGCAGCCAAGAAAGACTAGCTAAGGGAGAGACCCAGTACTTC. It encodes CASSQERLAKGETQYF.

J is TRBJ2-7 and V is TRBV4-1; D uncertain. Germline-derived CDR1 and CDR2 are MGHRA and YSYEKL. The CDR3 length is 14 residues. Trimming shortened V by 6 bases and J by 4 bases, and 16 bases separated the two germline ends. CDR3 coding DNA: TGCGCCAGCAGTGTAGGGCCGGGCGAATACGAGCAGTACTTC. Translating gives CASSVGPGEYEQYF.

The J gene is TRBJ1-6, the V gene TRBV4-1; no clear D gene. Between the trimmed V and J ends, which lost 1 base and 7 bases, there was a span of 8 bases. This CDR3 is 14 amino acids long. From germline, CDR1 is MGHRA and CDR2 YSYEKL. In DNA, the CDR3 is TGCGCCAGCAGCCAAGTACGAGGGAATTCACCCCTCCACTTT. It is translated as CASSQVRGNSPLHF.

The genes are TRBV5-4 and TRBJ2-5; 13 nucleotides align to TRBD2. Germline values: CDR1 SGHNT, CDR2 YYREEE (reference sequence). The CDR3 length is 16 residues. V dropped 6 bases and J dropped 2; count of bases not matched to a gene: 7. The CDR3 sequence: CASTLGLAGAQETQYF. Written as DNA, the CDR3 is TGTGCCAGCACCCTAGGACTAGCGGGGGCTCAAGAGACCCAGTACTTC.

This clonotype was detected only a few times. The V and J genes are TRBV28 and TRBJ2-7; the D gene is possibly TRBD2 (6 bases). Germline assignment: CDR1 MDHEN and CDR2 SYDVKM. CDR3 length: 13 amino acids. The CDR3 DNA is TGTGCATACTACGCGCGGGAAGTCTACGAGCAGTACTTC. Translated, it gives CAYYAREVYEQYF.

This clonotype was detected ten times or more. V is TRBV29-1 and J is TRBJ2-3; TRBD1 or TRBD2 may be the D gene (6 bases each). CDR1 is SQVTM and CDR2 is ANQGSEA in the germline V gene. Between the trimmed V and J ends, which lost 0 bases and 6 bases, there was a span of 10 bases. The CDR3 runs 13 residues. For the CDR3, the DNA is TGCAGCGTTGAAGATAGGGGGGTTGATACGCAGTATTTT. Amino acid sequence: CSVEDRGVDTQYF.